This TCR beta chain originates from a study of cytomegalovirus exposure and HLA in healthy donors. Study findings and constraints: A later analysis revealed that TCR association rates differed between HLA loci, peaking at DRB1 and bottoming out at HLA-C. Presence/absence analyses treated sequencing depth as roughly uniform across donors. It was reported that TCR beta sequences correctly inferred the HLA-A and HLA-B alleles for most subjects.

Germline values: CDR1 SEHNR, CDR2 FQNEAQ (reference sequence). V shed 5 bases, J shed 0 bases, and the junction held 11 bases outside the gene matches. The CDR3 is made up of 18 amino acids. Comment on this clone: Its antigen is unknown.

Primers for the PCR totalled 60 Vbeta and 13 Jbeta. Measured with immunoSEQ multiplex PCR; TCRdb has only the in-frame clones, and not every one. The table includes 150,000 to 200,000 clones, around 85% detected once. The receptor was derived from a human donor in good health. Sequencing input: PBMCs. This rearrangement joins TRBV7-9 to TRBJ2-2, with TRBD2 matching over 8 bases. The CDR3 loop reads CASSNRGGLMSNTGELFF. CDR3 coding DNA: TGTGCCAGCAGCAACCGGGGGGGCCTTATGTCGAACACCGGGGAGCTGTTTTTT.